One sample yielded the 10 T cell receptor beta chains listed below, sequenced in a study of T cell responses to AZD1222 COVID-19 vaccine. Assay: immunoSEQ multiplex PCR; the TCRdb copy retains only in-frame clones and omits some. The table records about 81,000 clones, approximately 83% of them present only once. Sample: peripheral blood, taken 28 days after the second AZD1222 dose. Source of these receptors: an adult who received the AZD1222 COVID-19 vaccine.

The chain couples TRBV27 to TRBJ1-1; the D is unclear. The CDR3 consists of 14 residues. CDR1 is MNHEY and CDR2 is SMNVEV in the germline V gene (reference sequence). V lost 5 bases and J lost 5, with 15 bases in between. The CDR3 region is CASSLTREVTEAFF. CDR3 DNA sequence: TGTGCCAGCAGTCTGACCCGTGAGGTGACTGAAGCTTTCTTT.

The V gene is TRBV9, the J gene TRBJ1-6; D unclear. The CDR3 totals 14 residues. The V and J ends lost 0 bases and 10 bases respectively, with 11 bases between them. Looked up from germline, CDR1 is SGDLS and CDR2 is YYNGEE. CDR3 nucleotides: TGTGCCAGCAGCGTAGAATTTGAGCAATCACCCCTCCACTTT. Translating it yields CASSVEFEQSPLHF.

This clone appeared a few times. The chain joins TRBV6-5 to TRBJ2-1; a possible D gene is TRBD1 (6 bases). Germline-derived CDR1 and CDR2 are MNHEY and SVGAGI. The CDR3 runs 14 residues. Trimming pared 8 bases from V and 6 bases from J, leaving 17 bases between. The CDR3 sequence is CASAPGQEVNEQFF. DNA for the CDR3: TGTGCCAGCGCCCCGGGACAAGAGGTCAATGAGCAGTTCTTC.

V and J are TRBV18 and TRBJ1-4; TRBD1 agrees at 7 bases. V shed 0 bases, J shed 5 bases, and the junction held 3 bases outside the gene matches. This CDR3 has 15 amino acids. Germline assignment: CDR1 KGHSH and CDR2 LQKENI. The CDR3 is CASSPPGTENEKLFF. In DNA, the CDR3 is TGTGCCAGCTCACCACCGGGGACAGAGAATGAAAAACTGTTTTTT.

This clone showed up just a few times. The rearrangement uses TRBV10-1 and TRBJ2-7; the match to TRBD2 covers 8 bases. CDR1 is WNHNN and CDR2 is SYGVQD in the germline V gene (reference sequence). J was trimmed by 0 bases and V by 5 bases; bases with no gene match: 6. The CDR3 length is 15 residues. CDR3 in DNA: TGCGCCAGCAGTTTTGAACTAGCGGCCTCCTACGAGCAGTACTTC. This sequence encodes CASSFELAASYEQYF.

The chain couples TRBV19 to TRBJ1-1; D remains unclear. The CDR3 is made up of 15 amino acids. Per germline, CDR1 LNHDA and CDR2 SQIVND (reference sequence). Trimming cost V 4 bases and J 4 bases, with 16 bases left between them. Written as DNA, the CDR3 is TGTGCCAGTAGTACCTTACTGCACCCGAGCACTGAAGCTTTCTTT. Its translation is CASSTLLHPSTEAFF.

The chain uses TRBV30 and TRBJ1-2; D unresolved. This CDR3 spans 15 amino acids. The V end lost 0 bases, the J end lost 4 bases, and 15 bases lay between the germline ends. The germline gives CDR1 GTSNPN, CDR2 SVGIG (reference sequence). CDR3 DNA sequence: TGTGCCTGGAGTGTACTACTTACCGAAGGCTATGGCTACACCTTC. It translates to CAWSVLLTEGYGYTF.

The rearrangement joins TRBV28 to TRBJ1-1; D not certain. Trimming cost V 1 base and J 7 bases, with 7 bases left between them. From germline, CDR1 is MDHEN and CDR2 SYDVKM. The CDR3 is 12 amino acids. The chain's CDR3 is CASSLSGLEAFF. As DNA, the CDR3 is TGTGCCAGCAGTTTATCAGGACTTGAAGCTTTCTTT.

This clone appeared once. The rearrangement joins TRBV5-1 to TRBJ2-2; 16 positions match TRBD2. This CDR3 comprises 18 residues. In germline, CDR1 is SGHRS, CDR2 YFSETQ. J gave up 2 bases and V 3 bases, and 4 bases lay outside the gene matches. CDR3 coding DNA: TGCGCCAGCAGCTCGGGACTAGCGGGAGGGCCAAACACCGGGGAGCTGTTTTTT. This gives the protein CASSSGLAGGPNTGELFF.

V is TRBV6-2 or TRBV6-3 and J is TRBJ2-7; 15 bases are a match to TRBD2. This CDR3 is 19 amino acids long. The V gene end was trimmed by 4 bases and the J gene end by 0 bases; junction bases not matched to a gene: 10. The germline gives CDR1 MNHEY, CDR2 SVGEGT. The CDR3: CASSWGLAGGSDYSYEQYF. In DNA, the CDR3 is TGTGCCAGCAGTTGGGGACTAGCGGGAGGATCCGATTACTCCTACGAGCAGTACTTC.